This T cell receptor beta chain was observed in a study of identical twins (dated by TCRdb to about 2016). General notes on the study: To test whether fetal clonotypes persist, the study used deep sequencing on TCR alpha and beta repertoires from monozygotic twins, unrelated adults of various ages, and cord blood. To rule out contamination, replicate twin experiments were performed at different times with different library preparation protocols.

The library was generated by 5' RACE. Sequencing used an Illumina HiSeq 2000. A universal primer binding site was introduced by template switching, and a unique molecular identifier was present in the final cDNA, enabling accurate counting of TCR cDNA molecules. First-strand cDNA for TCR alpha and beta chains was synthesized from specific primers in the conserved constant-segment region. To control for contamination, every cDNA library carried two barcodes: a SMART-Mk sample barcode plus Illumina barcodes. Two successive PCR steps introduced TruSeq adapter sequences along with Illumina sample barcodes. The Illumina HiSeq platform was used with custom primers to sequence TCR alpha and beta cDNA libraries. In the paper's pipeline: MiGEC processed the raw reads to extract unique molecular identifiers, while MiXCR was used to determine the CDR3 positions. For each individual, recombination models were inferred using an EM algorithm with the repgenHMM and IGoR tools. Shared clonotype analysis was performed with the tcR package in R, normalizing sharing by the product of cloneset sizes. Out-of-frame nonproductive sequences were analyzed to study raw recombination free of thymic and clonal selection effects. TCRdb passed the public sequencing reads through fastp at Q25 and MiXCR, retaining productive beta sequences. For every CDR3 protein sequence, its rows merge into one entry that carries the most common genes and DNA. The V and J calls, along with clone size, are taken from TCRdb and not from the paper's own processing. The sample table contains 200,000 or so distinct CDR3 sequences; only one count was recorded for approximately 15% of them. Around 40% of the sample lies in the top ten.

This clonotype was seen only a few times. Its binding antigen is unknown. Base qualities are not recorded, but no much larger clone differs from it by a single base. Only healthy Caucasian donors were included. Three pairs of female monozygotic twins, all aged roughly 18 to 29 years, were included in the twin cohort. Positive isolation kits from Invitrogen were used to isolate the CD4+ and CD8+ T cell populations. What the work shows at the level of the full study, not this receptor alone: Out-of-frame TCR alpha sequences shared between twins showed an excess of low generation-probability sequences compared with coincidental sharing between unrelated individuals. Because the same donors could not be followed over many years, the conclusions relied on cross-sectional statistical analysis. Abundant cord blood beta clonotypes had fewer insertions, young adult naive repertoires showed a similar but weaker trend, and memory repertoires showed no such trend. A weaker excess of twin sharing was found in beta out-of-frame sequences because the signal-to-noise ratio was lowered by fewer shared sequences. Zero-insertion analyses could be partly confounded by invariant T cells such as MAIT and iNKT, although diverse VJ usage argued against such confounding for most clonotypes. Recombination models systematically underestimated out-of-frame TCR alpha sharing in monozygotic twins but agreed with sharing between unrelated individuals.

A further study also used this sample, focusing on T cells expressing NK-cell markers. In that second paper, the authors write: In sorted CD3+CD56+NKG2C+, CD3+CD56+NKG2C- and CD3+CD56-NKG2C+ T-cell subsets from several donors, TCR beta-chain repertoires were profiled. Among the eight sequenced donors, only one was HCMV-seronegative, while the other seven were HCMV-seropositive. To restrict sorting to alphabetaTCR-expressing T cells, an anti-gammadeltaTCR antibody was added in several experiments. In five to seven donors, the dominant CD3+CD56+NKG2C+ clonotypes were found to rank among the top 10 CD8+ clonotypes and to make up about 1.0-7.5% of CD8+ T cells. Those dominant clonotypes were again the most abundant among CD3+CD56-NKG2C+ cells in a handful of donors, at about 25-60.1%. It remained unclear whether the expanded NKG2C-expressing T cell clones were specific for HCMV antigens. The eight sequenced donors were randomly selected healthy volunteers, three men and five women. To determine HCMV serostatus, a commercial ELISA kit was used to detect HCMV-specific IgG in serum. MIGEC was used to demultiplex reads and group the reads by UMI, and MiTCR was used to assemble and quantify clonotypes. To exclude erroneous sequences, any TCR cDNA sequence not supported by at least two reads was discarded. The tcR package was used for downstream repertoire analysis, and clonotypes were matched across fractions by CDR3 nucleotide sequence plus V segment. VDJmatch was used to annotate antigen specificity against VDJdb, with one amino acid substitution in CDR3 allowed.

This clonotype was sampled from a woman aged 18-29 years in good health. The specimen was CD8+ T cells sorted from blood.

The DNA reads as follows: TGTGCCAGCAGCTTAGTAGATAGGGAAGATGAGCAGTTCTTC. This sequence encodes CASSLVDREDEQFF. The sequence links TRBV11-1 to TRBJ2-1, with an unclear D gene assignment. The trim is 1 base for V and 8 bases for J, with a gap of 12 bases between the germline ends. Its CDR3 holds 14 amino acids, cysteine through phenylalanine. The read is trimmed to its CDR3 DNA, 42 bases read in frame from base 1. Sequences SGHAT (CDR1) and FQDESV (CDR2) are obtained from the germline V gene (reference sequence).